This T cell receptor beta chain was observed in a study of blood T cell repertoires in COVID-19. Study at large: Material from acute and convalescent COVID-19 was sourced from the United States, Italy and Spain.

Germline loops: CDR1 SGHAT, CDR2 FQDESV (reference sequence). The CDR3 consists of 13 residues. Trimming at V came to 5 bases and at J to 7 bases, leaving 7 bases not matched to a gene. Per the original data handling: From reference gene primer amplification, estimates of nucleated cell counts were derived. Produced via immunoSEQ multiplex PCR; TCRdb's table is partial and in-frame only. V and J calls and clone size are those listed in that table; D and trimming were worked out from the DNA. The data hold approximately 90,000 clones, with 75% to 80% observed a single time. In its sample, this clone was seen many times.

The chain employs TRBV11-1 and TRBJ1-1, with 7 bases matching TRBD1. The sample was peripheral blood. The receptor was derived from a man between 65 and 85 years old with COVID-19, enrolled during active disease. The CDR3 DNA sequence: TGTGCCAGCAGCAGGACAGGCGAAGATGAAGCTTTCTTT. Protein sequence: CASSRTGEDEAFF.